This is a list of T cell receptor beta chains from one sample in a study of T cells in localized non-small cell lung cancer. Clones were read by immunoSEQ multiplex PCR, and TCRdb kept only the in-frame ones, dropping some. The sample lists about 1,500 clones; roughly 28% were seen once. This material consisted of normal lung tissue next to the tumor, taken before any cancer treatment. These receptors were obtained from a male donor aged 60 or over with stage I lung adenocarcinoma. Each CDR3 is given with its conserved first and last residue. A D gene is named only where the DNA matches it firmly. Clone size is shown for a subset of rows, as once, few, many or a class of expanded clone.

D	V	size	J	CDR3	DNA
TRBD2	TRBV11-3	-	TRBJ2-3	CASSSPGGAHTDTQYF	TGTGCCAGCAGCTCTCCGGGGGGGGCTCATACAGATACGCAGTATTTT
-	TRBV23-1	-	TRBJ2-4	CASRPGVAKNIQYF	TGCGCCAGCAGACCGGGAGTAGCCAAAAACATTCAGTACTTC
TRBD1	TRBV11-3	-	TRBJ1-5	CASTRDSPGGPQHF	TGTGCCAGCACCCGGGACAGTCCGGGGGGGCCCCAGCATTTT
TRBD2	TRBV6-8	-	TRBJ2-7	CASSGGGGQTYEQYF	TGTGCCAGCAGCGGCGGGGGGGGACAGACCTACGAGCAGTACTTC
-	TRBV9	-	TRBJ2-1	CASGSSYNEQFF	TGTGCCAGCGGGAGCTCCTACAATGAGCAGTTCTTC
-	TRBV6-8	few	TRBJ2-5	CASSKGQTQETQYF	TGTGCCAGCAGTAAAGGACAGACCCAAGAGACCCAGTACTTC
TRBD2	TRBV19	large	TRBJ2-2	CASSPSGGGELFF	TGTGCCAGTAGTCCTAGCGGGGGTGGGGAGCTGTTTTTT
-	TRBV11-3	few	TRBJ1-3	CASSPNGGTSSGNTIYF	TGTGCCAGCAGCCCAAATGGGGGGACGAGCTCTGGAAACACCATATATTTT
TRBD1	TRBV25-1	-	TRBJ2-2	CASRGQGYTGELFF	TGTGCCAGCAGAGGACAGGGGTACACCGGGGAGCTGTTTTTT
-	TRBV23-1	-	TRBJ2-7	CASSQDVAARGNEQYF	TGCGCCAGCAGCCAGGATGTGGCGGCCCGCGGCAACGAGCAGTACTTC
TRBD1	TRBV11-3	-	TRBJ2-5	CASSADDDRGETQYF	TGTGCCAGCAGCGCCGACGACGACAGGGGAGAGACCCAGTACTTC
-	TRBV15	large	TRBJ2-1	CATSTGGNYNEQFF	TGTGCCACCAGTACGGGGGGCAACTACAATGAGCAGTTCTTC
TRBD2	TRBV11-3	few	TRBJ2-3	CASSLSGATDTQYF	TGTGCCAGCAGCTTAAGCGGGGCCACAGATACGCAGTATTTT
-	TRBV4-1	few	TRBJ2-7	CASSQDYPGGSYEQYF	TGCGCCAGCAGCCAAGACTACCCCGGCGGCTCCTACGAGCAGTACTTC
TRBD2	TRBV25-1	-	TRBJ2-2	CASSEFRTSGFRTGELFF	TGTGCCAGCAGTGAATTTAGGACTAGCGGGTTTCGCACCGGGGAGCTGTTTTTT
-	TRBV30	-	TRBJ2-7	CAWSVRGSYEQYF	TGTGCCTGGAGTGTAAGGGGCTCCTACGAGCAGTACTTC
TRBD1	TRBV11-3	-	TRBJ1-5	CASSGIFRDRLNQPQHF	TGTGCCAGCAGCGGAATTTTCCGGGACAGGCTCAATCAGCCCCAGCATTTT
TRBD1	TRBV6-8	medium-sized	TRBJ1-2	CASSYSAGGSNYGYTF	TGTGCCAGCAGTTACTCTGCAGGGGGTTCTAACTATGGCTACACCTTC
-	TRBV5-1	few	TRBJ1-5	CASSQVLGGNQPQHF	TGCGCCAGCAGCCAAGTCCTGGGTGGCAATCAGCCCCAGCATTTT
-	TRBV30	-	TRBJ2-4	CAWSVLGPSKNIQYF	TGTGCCTGGAGTGTATTGGGGCCGAGCAAAAACATTCAGTACTTC
TRBD1	TRBV14	-	TRBJ1-6	CASSQVWTGVNSPLHF	TGTGCCAGCAGCCAAGTTTGGACAGGGGTGAATTCACCCCTCCACTTT
-	TRBV7-5	medium-sized	TRBJ2-7	CASSLDLAGGFSYEQYF	TGTGCCAGCAGCTTAGACCTAGCGGGAGGTTTCTCCTACGAGCAGTACTTC
TRBD2	TRBV11-3	-	TRBJ2-1	CASSQGGASGTFNEQFF	TGTGCCAGCAGCCAAGGAGGAGCTAGCGGTACTTTCAATGAGCAGTTCTTC
-	TRBV19	large	TRBJ2-7	CASTNRDPYEQYF	TGTGCCAGTACAAACAGGGATCCCTACGAGCAGTACTTC
-	TRBV9	medium-sized	TRBJ1-5	CASNGEGNQPQHF	TGTGCCAGCAATGGGGAGGGCAATCAGCCCCAGCATTTT
TRBD1	TRBV4-1	few	TRBJ1-2	CASSQGPLGQSNYGYTF	TGCGCCAGCAGCCAGGGGCCCCTGGGACAGTCTAACTATGGCTACACCTTC
-	TRBV18	-	TRBJ2-3	CASSPAGLSTDTQYF	TGTGCCAGCTCACCAGCGGGACTGAGCACAGATACGCAGTATTTT
-	TRBV14	large	TRBJ1-2	CASSPTGYGYTF	TGTGCCAGCAGCCCGACCGGCTATGGCTACACCTTC
-	TRBV18	-	TRBJ1-3	CASSPTAASGNTIYF	TGTGCCAGCTCACCAACCGCAGCCTCTGGAAACACCATATATTTT
-	TRBV6-8	-	TRBJ1-2	CASSPPLGQGAYGYTF	TGTGCCAGCAGTCCACCTTTAGGTCAGGGAGCCTATGGCTACACCTTC
-	TRBV6-8	-	TRBJ2-3	CASSPGPSGVYLSADTQYF	TGTGCCAGCAGCCCCGGCCCTTCAGGGGTATATCTTTCGGCAGATACGCAGTATTTT
-	TRBV6-8	few	TRBJ2-2	CASTPDTNTGELFF	TGTGCCAGCACCCCGGACACGAACACCGGGGAGCTGTTTTTT
TRBD2	TRBV19	-	TRBJ2-1	CASTGGAGTYNEQFF	TGTGCCAGTACCGGGGGGGCAGGGACCTACAATGAGCAGTTCTTC